These 29 T cell receptor beta chains came from one sample sequenced in a study of blood T cell repertoires in COVID-19. This table comes from immunoSEQ multiplex PCR, and its TCRdb copy is limited to in-frame clones, with some not included. Among around 100,000 clones listed, 75% to 85% were seen once. Sequencing was carried out using peripheral blood. These receptors were taken from a man aged 70 or older with acute or convalescent COVID-19.

The rearrangement joins TRBV6-6 to TRBJ1-2; no firm D call. This CDR3 has 14 amino acids. Germline CDR1 is MNHNY and CDR2 is SVGAGI (reference sequence). V gave up 5 bases and J gave up 0 bases, with 10 bases separating them. DNA for the CDR3: TGTGCCAGCAGTACACTATCTACTAACTATGGCTACACCTTC. Its translation: CASSTLSTNYGYTF.

This clone was counted only a few times. The chain has TRBV2 and TRBJ1-1; D is unclear. This CDR3 is 13 amino acids long. Trimming took 7 bases from V and 3 from J, leaving 12 bases between them. Germline V gene sequence: CDR1 SNHLY, CDR2 FYNNEI. CDR3 in DNA: TGTGCCAGCACCAAGACCGGGGACACTGAAGCTTTCTTT. Translated, it gives CASTKTGDTEAFF.

About this clone itself: The same CDR3 can be traced to other DNA sequences in this sample. The V call is TRBV3-1 (or the pseudogene TRBV3-2), the J call TRBJ1-3; D gene unclear. Germline V gene lookup returns CDR1 LGHDT and CDR2 YNNKEL (reference sequence). CDR3 size: 13 residues. V gave up 1 base and J gave up 4 bases, with 5 bases separating them. CDR3 nucleotide sequence: TGTGCCAGCAGCCAAGGGGAGGGAAACACCATATATTTT. It yields the protein CASSQGEGNTIYF.

CDR3 region: CASSSSTGLGSPLHF. CDR3 coding DNA: TGTGCCAGCAGTTCCTCAACAGGGCTGGGTTCACCCCTCCACTTT. V and J are TRBV6-6 and TRBJ1-6; TRBD1 might be the D (6 bases). Germline V CDR1 and CDR2: MNHNY, SVGAGI (reference sequence). CDR3 length: 15 residues. Trimming took 4 bases from V and 9 from J, leaving 16 bases between them.

V is TRBV7-9 and J is TRBJ2-1; a weak D match, TRBD1 (6 bases). CDR1 and CDR2 from the germline V gene are SEHNR and FQNEAQ (reference sequence). V dropped 5 bases and J dropped 10 bases, with 18 bases sitting between them. This CDR3 is 14 amino acids long. CDR3 bases: TGTGCCAGCAGCCAATGGGGCAGGGGCCGGGAGCAGTTCTTC. This translates into CASSQWGRGREQFF.

V and J are TRBV9 and TRBJ2-1; tentatively, D is TRBD1 (7 bases). Germline assignment: CDR1 SGDLS and CDR2 YYNGEE. The V and J ends lost 3 bases and 4 bases respectively, with 14 bases between them. CDR3 length: 15 amino acids. The CDR3 here is CASSAAGQRYNEQFF. Here the CDR3 DNA reads TGTGCCAGCAGCGCCGCGGGACAGCGATACAATGAGCAGTTCTTC.

This clone was picked up a small number of times. V gene TRBV28 combines with J gene TRBJ2-7; the D gene is possibly TRBD1 (6 bases). With 5 bases removed from V and 2 bases from J, the gap between germline ends came to 16 bases. Germline V gene sequence: CDR1 MDHEN, CDR2 SYDVKM. The CDR3 covers 15 residues. In DNA, the CDR3 is TGTGCCAGCAGTGAATCCGGACAGACAACCTACGAGCAGTACTTC. Encoded protein: CASSESGQTTYEQYF.

J is TRBJ1-1 and V is TRBV27, with 11 nucleotides matching TRBD1. CDR1 and CDR2 from the germline V gene are MNHEY and SMNVEV (reference sequence). The CDR3 totals 16 residues. J lost 4 bases, V lost 5 bases, and 9 bases had no gene match. Written as DNA, the CDR3 is TGTGCCAGCAGTCCACGGGGGACAGGGGGTATCACTGAAGCTTTCTTT. Translating gives CASSPRGTGGITEAFF.

The CDR3 bases are TGTGCCAGCAGCGCCCGGGACAGGGTCGTCGGGGAGCTGTTTTTT. Its translation: CASSARDRVVGELFF. V gene TRBV3-1 (or the pseudogene TRBV3-2) combines with J gene TRBJ2-2, with TRBD1 matching over 9 bases. The V gene end was trimmed by 5 bases and the J gene end by 7 bases; junction bases not matched to a gene: 8. The CDR3 consists of 15 residues. The germline CDR1 and CDR2 sequences are LGHDT and YNNKEL (reference sequence).

The V call is TRBV6-5, the J call TRBJ2-3; 12 bases match TRBD1. Germline CDR1 and CDR2: MNHEY and SVGAGI. CDR3 length: 15 residues. Trimming cost V 6 bases and J 6 bases; bases outside gene matches: 7. The chain's CDR3 is CASSRDRGRRDTQYF. CDR3 nucleotide sequence: TGTGCCAGCAGCCGGGACAGGGGGCGTAGGGATACGCAGTATTTT.

About this clone itself: This specimen includes other DNA sequences encoding the same CDR3. The chain links TRBV5-1 to TRBJ2-2, with TRBD2 identical over 8 bases. CDR3 length equals 16 residues. J was trimmed by 4 bases and V by 0 bases; bases with no gene match: 5. CDR1 SGHRS and CDR2 YFSETQ come from the germline V gene. The CDR3 reads CASSLGGRGATGELFF. In nucleotides, the CDR3 is TGCGCCAGCAGCTTGGGAGGGCGGGGGGCCACCGGGGAGCTGTTTTTT. The full variable domain, its missing parts supplied by reference TRBV5-1 and TRBJ2-2, is KAGVTQTPRYLIKTRGQQVTLSCSPISGHRSVSWYQQTPGQGLQFLFEYFSETQRNKGNFPGRFSGRQFSNSRSEMNVSTLELGDSALYLCASSLGGRGATGELFFGEGSRLTVL.

The CDR3: CASRPGRVRTGENGELFF. As DNA, the CDR3 is TGTGCCAGCAGGCCGGGGAGGGTCCGGACAGGGGAAAACGGGGAGCTGTTTTTT. The V and J genes are TRBV2 and TRBJ2-2; 9 bases are shared with TRBD1. V shed 6 bases and J 7 bases; nucleotides not matched to a gene: 18. From germline, CDR1 is SNHLY and CDR2 FYNNEI. The CDR3 runs 18 residues.

The chain couples TRBV5-5 to TRBJ2-6, with TRBD2 as a possible D gene (6 bases). The CDR3 runs 16 residues. Germline V lookup: CDR1 SGHKS, CDR2 YYEKEE (reference sequence). V was trimmed by 4 bases and J by 3 bases, leaving 14 bases between them. CDR3 DNA sequence: TGTGCCAGCAGCCCGACGTCGGGGGTTGGGGCCAACGTCCTGACTTTC. Its translation is CASSPTSGVGANVLTF.

The V call is TRBV12-3 or TRBV12-4, the J call TRBJ1-2; D gene unclear. V was clipped by 6 bases and J by 4 bases, with 9 bases between them. The CDR3 is 12 amino acids. The CDR3 reads CASRPGVYGYTF. CDR3 nucleotide sequence: TGTGCCAGCAGACCCGGGGTCTATGGCTACACCTTC.

The table lists this clone with a few counts. The V and J genes are TRBV28 and TRBJ1-3; possibly TRBD1 for D (5 bases). V shed 2 bases and J shed 0 bases, with 20 bases lying between them. CDR3 length equals 19 residues. Looked up from germline, CDR1 is MDHEN and CDR2 is SYDVKM. The CDR3 region has the DNA TGTGCCAGCAGTTTACGGAGGGGCCGCGAGACCCTCTCTGGAAACACCATATATTTT. Its translation is CASSLRRGRETLSGNTIYF.

This chain links TRBV7-3 with TRBJ2-5, with D uncertain. Germline V gene sequence: CDR1 SGHTA, CDR2 FQGTGA. The V and J ends lost 5 bases and 5 bases respectively, with 9 bases between them. CDR3 length: 12 residues. CDR3 region: CASSALGETQYF. CDR3 nucleotides: TGTGCCAGCAGCGCCCTCGGGGAGACCCAGTACTTC. Full variable domain (outside the CDR3, taken from reference TRBV7-3 and TRBJ2-5): GAGVSQTPSNKVTEKGKYVELRCDPISGHTALYWYRQSLGQGPEFLIYFQGTGAADDSGLPNDRFFAVRPEGSVSTLKIQRTERGDSAVYLCASSALGETQYFGPGTRLLVL.

The chain employs TRBV28 and TRBJ2-7; TRBD1 aligns across 9 bases. This CDR3 is built from 13 residues. CDR1 and CDR2 from the germline V gene are MDHEN and SYDVKM. The V and J ends lost 4 bases and 5 bases, in that order; junction bases with no gene match: 3. The CDR3: CASSWGQGDEQYF. CDR3 nucleotides: TGTGCCAGCAGTTGGGGACAGGGCGACGAGCAGTACTTC.

This clone was counted only a few times. The chain is built from TRBV27 and TRBJ1-2; D perhaps matches TRBD1 (5 bases). CDR3 length: 15 amino acids. Trimming took off 1 base at V and 7 bases at J, with 16 bases between the two ends. From germline, CDR1 is MNHEY and CDR2 SMNVEV (reference sequence). DNA of the CDR3: TGTGCCAGCAGTTTATTTGGGACGGGGGGACGTGGCTACACCTTC. Translation: CASSLFGTGGRGYTF.

The chain carries TRBV9 and TRBJ2-1; 13 positions agree with TRBD2. Per germline, CDR1 SGDLS and CDR2 YYNGEE. The V gene end was trimmed by 4 bases and the J gene end by 4 bases; junction bases not matched to a gene: 11. CDR3 size: 18 residues. The CDR3 here is CASSRGGLAGILYNEQFF. In nucleotides, the CDR3 is TGTGCCAGCAGCCGGGGGGGACTAGCGGGAATTCTTTACAATGAGCAGTTCTTC.

The chain is built from TRBV9 and TRBJ1-5; 10 bases fit TRBD1. Losses at the gene ends were 0 bases for V and 5 bases for J; bases not matched to a gene: 2. The CDR3 is made up of 15 amino acids. In germline, CDR1 is SGDLS, CDR2 YYNGEE. The CDR3 DNA reads as TGTGCCAGCAGCGTAGGGACAGGGGGTGATCAGCCCCAGCATTTT. Protein: CASSVGTGGDQPQHF.

This clone was observed once. The chain joins TRBV6-5 to TRBJ1-2, with D hard to call. The CDR3 extends over 14 amino acids. Per germline, CDR1 MNHEY and CDR2 SVGAGI. Trimming took 4 bases from V and 8 from J, leaving 17 bases between them. In DNA form, the CDR3 reads TGTGCCAGCAGTTTCTTTCCCGGGGTAAGAGGCTACACCTTC. It yields the protein CASSFFPGVRGYTF.

The V and J genes are TRBV10-1 and TRBJ2-1; D might be TRBD2 (6 bases). Germline V gene sequence: CDR1 WNHNN, CDR2 SYGVQD (reference sequence). Trimming stripped 6 bases from V and 10 bases from J, with 10 bases between. The CDR3 sequence is 11 residues long. CDR3 bases: TGCGCCAGCAGGATAGCGGAGGAGCAGTTCTTC. Amino acid sequence: CASRIAEEQFF.

This clone was found once. V gene TRBV5-1 combines with J gene TRBJ2-1, with 8 bases lining up with TRBD1. CDR1 is SGHRS and CDR2 is YFSETQ in the germline V gene. After removal of 4 bases from V and 3 bases from J, the junction contained 9 bases not matched to a gene. This CDR3 spans 16 amino acids. The CDR3 is CASSPQLTGVYNEQFF. DNA of the CDR3: TGCGCCAGCAGCCCTCAGTTGACAGGGGTCTACAATGAGCAGTTCTTC.

V usage is TRBV6-6 and J usage is TRBJ2-1, with D unresolved. The CDR3 runs to 14 residues. CDR1 and CDR2 (germline): MNHNY, SVGAGI (reference sequence). The V end lost 7 bases, the J end lost 6 bases, and 16 bases lay between the germline ends. The CDR3 sequence is CASTTTGDFNEQFF. For the CDR3, the DNA is TGTGCCAGCACCACAACGGGTGATTTCAATGAGCAGTTCTTC.

The genes are TRBV15 and TRBJ2-7; the D gene is possibly TRBD1 (5 bases). V lost 0 bases and J 5 bases, leaving 5 bases between the germline ends. The CDR3 sequence is 12 residues long. The V gene's germline CDR1 is LNHNV and CDR2 YYDKDF (reference sequence). CDR3 protein: CATSREGHEQYF. The CDR3 region has the DNA TGTGCCACCAGCAGAGAGGGGCACGAGCAGTACTTC.

The chain is built from TRBV30 and TRBJ2-2; D possibly corresponds to TRBD2 (6 bases). The CDR3 totals 15 residues. Germline loops: CDR1 GTSNPN, CDR2 SVGIG (reference sequence). V lost 5 bases and J lost 0, with 13 bases in between. CDR3 DNA: TGTGCCTGGTCTAGCGTTTGGCCGAACACCGGGGAGCTGTTTTTT. This encodes CAWSSVWPNTGELFF.

The rearrangement uses TRBV9 and TRBJ2-1; the D gene is possibly TRBD1 (5 bases). Looked up from germline, CDR1 is SGDLS and CDR2 is YYNGEE. This CDR3 contains 15 residues. V was clipped by 0 bases and J by 4 bases, with 11 bases between them. CDR3 protein: CASSVEAGNYNEQFF. Here the CDR3 DNA reads TGTGCCAGCAGCGTAGAGGCAGGGAATTACAATGAGCAGTTCTTC. Full variable domain (remainder filled in from reference TRBV9 and TRBJ2-1): DSGVTQTPKHLITATGQRVTLRCSPRSGDLSVYWYQQSLDQGLQFLIQYYNGEERAKGNILERFSAQQFPDLHSELNLSSLELGDSALYFCASSVEAGNYNEQFFGPGTRLTVL.

The chain has TRBV6-5 and TRBJ2-3; 8 bases are a match to TRBD2. CDR3 length: 15 amino acids. The ends lost 4 bases at V and 1 base at J; junction bases unmatched: 4. The germline V gene encodes CDR1 MNHEY and CDR2 SVGAGI. CDR3 coding DNA: TGTGCCAGCAGTTCGCAAGCGGGGGGCACAGATACGCAGTATTTT. Its translation: CASSSQAGGTDTQYF.

V and J are TRBV6-5 and TRBJ2-7; no reliable D call. V was pared by 5 bases and J by 3 bases, with 8 bases between. Germline lookup yields CDR1 MNHEY and CDR2 SVGAGI. CDR3 length: 12 amino acids. CDR3 sequence (DNA): TGTGCCAGCAGTCTCTACGGCTACGAGCAGTACTTC. It translates to CASSLYGYEQYF.